The clone carrying this T cell receptor (beta chain) was observed once. What it binds is not known. These data belong to a study of CD4 T cell repertoires in COVID-19. Study observations and caveats: SARS-CoV and/or HKU1 spike cultures shared between about 6.5 and 25% of SARS-CoV-2 clonotypes.

These memory T cells were uncultured and sequenced directly after ex vivo isolation. The table came from immunoSEQ multiplex PCR; TCRdb's copy has only in-frame clones and leaves some out. The sample holds about 75,000 clones; 83% are singletons and the top ten take roughly 0.6%. The germline gives CDR1 LGHDT, CDR2 YNNKEL (reference sequence). Between the trimmed V and J ends, which lost 4 bases and 4 bases, there was a span of 13 bases. This CDR3 is built from 14 residues. This sequence joins TRBV3-1 (or the pseudogene TRBV3-2) and TRBJ1-2; D is unclear. The sequenced sample was CD4+ T cells from peripheral blood, obtained after recovery from COVID-19. This sequence originates from a human donor who had COVID-19. For the CDR3, the DNA is TGTGCCAGCAGCCCTTCCGCCACTATCTATGGCTACACCTTC. It specifies CASSPSATIYGYTF.